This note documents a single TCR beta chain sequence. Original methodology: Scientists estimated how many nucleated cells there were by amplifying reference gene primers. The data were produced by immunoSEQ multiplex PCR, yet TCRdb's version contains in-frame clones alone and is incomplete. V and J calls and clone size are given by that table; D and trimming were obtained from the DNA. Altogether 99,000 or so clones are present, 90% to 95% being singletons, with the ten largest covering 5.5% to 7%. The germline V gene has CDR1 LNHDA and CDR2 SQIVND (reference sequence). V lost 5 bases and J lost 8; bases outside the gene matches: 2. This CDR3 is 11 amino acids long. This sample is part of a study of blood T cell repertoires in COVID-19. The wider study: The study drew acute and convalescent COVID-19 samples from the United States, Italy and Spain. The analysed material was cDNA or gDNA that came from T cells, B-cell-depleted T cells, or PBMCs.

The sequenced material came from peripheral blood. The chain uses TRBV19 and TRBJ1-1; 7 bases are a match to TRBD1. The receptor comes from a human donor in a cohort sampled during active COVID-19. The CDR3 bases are TGTGCCAGTAGTTTGGGACAGGAAGCTTTCTTT. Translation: CASSLGQEAFF.